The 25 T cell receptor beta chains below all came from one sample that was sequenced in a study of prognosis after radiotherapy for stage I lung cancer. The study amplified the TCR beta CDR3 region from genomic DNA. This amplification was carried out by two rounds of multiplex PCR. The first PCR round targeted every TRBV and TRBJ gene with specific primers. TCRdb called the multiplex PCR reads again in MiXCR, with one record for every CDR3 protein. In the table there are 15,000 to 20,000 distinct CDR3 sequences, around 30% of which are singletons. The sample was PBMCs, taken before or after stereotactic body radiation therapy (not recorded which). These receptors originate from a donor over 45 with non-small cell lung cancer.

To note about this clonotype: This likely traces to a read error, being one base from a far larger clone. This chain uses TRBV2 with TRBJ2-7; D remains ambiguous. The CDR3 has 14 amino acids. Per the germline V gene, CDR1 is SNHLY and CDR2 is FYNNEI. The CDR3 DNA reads TGTGTCAGCCAACTGGCGGTTAACTCCTACGAGCAGTACTTC. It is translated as CVSQLAVNSYEQYF.

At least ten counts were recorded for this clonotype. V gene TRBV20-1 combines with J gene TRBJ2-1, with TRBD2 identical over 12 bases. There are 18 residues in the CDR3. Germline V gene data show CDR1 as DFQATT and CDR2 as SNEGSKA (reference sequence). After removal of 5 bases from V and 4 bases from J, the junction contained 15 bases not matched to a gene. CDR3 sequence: CSAPERPRLAGDYNEQFF. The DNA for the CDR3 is TGCAGTGCTCCCGAGAGGCCAAGACTAGCGGGAGATTACAATGAGCAGTTCTTC.

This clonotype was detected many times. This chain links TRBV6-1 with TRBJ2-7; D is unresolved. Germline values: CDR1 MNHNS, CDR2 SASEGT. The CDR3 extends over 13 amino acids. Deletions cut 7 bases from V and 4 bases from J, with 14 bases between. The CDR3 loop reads CASTISAAYEQYF. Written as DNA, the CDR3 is TGTGCCAGCACCATCTCCGCCGCTTACGAGCAGTACTTC.

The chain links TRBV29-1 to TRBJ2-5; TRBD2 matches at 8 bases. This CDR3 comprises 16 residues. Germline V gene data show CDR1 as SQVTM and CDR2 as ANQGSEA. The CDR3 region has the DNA TGCTGCGGAGGGTGGGCCGTGAGCGGGGGTAAAGAGACCCAGTACTTC. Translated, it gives CCGGWAVSGGKETQYF.

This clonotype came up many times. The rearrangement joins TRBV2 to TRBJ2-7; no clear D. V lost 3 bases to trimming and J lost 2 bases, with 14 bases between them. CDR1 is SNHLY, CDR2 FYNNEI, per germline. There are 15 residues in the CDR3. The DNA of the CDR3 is TGTGCCAGCAGTGACGCAGGCTTTACTACCTACGAGCAGTACTTC. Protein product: CASSDAGFTTYEQYF. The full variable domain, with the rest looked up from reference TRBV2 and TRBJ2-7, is EPEVTQTPSHQVTQMGQEVILRCVPISNHLYFYWYRQILGQKVEFLVSFYNNEISEKSEIFDDQFSVERPDGSNFTLKIRSTKLEDSAMYFCASSDAGFTTYEQYFGPGTRLTVT.

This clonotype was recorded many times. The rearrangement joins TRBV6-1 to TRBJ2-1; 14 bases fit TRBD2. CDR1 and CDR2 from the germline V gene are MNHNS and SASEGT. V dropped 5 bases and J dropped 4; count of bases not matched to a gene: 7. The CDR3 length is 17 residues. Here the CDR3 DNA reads TGTGCCAGCAGTCCTAGACTAGCGGGAGGGAAATACAATGAGCAGTTCTTC. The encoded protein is CASSPRLAGGKYNEQFF.

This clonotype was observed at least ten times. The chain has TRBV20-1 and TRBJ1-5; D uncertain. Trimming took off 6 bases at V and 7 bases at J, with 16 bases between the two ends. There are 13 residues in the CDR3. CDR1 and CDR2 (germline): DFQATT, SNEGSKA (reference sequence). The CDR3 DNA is TGCAGTGCCCTCCCTGATCAGGCCCAGCCCCAGCATTTT. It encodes CSALPDQAQPQHF.

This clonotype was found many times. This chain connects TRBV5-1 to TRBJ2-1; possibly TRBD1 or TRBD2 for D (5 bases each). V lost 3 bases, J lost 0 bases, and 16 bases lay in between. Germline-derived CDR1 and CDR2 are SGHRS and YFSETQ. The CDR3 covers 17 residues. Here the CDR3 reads CASSSWGSASSYNEQFF. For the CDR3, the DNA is TGCGCCAGCAGCTCGTGGGGGAGCGCGAGCTCCTACAATGAGCAGTTCTTC.

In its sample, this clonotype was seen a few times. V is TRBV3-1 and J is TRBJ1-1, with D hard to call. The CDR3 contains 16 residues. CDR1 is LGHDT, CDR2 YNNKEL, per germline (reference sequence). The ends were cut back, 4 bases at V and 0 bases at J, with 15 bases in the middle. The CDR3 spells CASSPDSRTLNTEAFF. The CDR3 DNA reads TGTGCCAGCAGCCCGGATAGCAGGACCTTGAACACTGAAGCTTTCTTT.

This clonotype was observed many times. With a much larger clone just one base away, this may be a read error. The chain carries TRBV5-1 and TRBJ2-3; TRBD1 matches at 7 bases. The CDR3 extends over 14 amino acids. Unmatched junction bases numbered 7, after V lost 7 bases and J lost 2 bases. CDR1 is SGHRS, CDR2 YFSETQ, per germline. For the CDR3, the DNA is TGCGCCAGCGGCACGGGACAGCTCACAGATACGCAGTATTTT. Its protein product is CASGTGQLTDTQYF.

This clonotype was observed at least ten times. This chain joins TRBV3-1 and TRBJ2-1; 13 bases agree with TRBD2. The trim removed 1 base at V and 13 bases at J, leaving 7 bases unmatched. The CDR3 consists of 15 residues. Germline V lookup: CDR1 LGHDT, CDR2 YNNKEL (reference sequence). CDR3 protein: CASSQVLAGGPVQFF. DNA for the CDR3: TGTGCCAGCAGCCAAGTACTAGCGGGAGGGCCGGTCCAGTTCTTC.

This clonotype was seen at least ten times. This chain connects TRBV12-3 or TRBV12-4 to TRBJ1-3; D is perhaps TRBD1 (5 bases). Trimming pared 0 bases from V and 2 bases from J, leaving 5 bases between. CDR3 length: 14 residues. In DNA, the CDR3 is TGTGCCAGCAGTTTAGCCAGGGCTGGAAACACCATATATTTT. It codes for CASSLARAGNTIYF.

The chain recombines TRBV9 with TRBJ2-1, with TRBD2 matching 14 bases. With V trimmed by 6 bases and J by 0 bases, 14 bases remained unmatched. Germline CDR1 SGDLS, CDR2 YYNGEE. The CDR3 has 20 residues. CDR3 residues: CASILGTSGSKIVSYNEQFF. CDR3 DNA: TGTGCCAGCATCTTAGGGACTAGCGGGAGTAAAATCGTCTCCTACAATGAGCAGTTCTTC.

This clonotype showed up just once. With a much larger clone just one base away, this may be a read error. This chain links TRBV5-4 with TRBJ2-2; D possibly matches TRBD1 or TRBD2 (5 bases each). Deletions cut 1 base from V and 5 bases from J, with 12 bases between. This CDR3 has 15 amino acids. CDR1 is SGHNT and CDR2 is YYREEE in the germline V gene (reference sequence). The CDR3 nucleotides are TGTGCCAGCAGCTTGTTGCAGGGCGGGACCGGGGAGCTGTTTTTT. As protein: CASSLLQGGTGELFF.

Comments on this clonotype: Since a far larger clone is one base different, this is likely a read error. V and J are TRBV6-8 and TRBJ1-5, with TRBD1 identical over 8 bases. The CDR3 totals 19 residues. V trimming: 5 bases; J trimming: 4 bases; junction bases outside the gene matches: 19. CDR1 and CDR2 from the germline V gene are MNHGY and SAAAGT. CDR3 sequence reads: CASSTWGLGGQGGNQPQHF. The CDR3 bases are TGTGCCAGCAGTACCTGGGGGTTAGGCGGACAGGGAGGGAATCAGCCCCAGCATTTT.

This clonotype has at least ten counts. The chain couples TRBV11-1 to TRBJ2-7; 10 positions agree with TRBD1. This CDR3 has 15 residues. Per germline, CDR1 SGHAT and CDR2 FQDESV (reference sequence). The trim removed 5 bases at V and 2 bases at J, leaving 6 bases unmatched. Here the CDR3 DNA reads TGTGCCAGCAGCGCCGCGACAGGGGGCCCCTACGAGCAGTACTTC. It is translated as CASSAATGGPYEQYF.

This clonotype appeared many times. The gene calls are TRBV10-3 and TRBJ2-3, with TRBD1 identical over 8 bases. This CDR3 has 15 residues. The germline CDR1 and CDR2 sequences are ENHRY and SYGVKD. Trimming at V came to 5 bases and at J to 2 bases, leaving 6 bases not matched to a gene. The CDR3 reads CAISPGQVPTDTQYF. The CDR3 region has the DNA TGTGCCATCAGTCCGGGACAGGTTCCCACAGATACGCAGTATTTT.

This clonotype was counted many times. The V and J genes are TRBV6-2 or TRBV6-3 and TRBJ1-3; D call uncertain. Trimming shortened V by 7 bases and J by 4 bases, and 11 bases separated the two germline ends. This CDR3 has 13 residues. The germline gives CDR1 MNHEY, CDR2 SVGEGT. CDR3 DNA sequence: TGTGCCAGCATCTCTCGATCCGGAAACACCATATATTTT. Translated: CASISRSGNTIYF.

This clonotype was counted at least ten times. CDR3 nucleotide sequence: TGTGCCAGCAGCTTAAGGGTAGGGCGGGAGGGGCAACTTTACAATGAGCAGTTCTTC. This sequence encodes CASSLRVGREGQLYNEQFF. J is TRBJ2-1 and V is TRBV7-2; TRBD2 agrees at 9 bases. This CDR3 region has 19 residues. Trimming removed 2 bases from V and 4 bases from J; junction bases left unmatched: 15. Germline CDR1 and CDR2: SGHTA and FQGNSA. Together with reference TRBV7-2 and TRBJ2-1, the CDR3 gives the full variable domain: GAGVSQSPSNKVTEKGKDVELRCDPISGHTALYWYRQSLGQGLEFLIYFQGNSAPDKSGLPSDRFSAERTGGSVSTLTIQRTQQEDSAVYLCASSLRVGREGQLYNEQFFGPGTRLTVL.

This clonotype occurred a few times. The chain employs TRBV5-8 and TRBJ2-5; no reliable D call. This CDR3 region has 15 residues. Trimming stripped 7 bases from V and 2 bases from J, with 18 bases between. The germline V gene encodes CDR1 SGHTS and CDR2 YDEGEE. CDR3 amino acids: CASGVKLLNQETQYF. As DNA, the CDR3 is TGTGCCAGCGGTGTAAAGCTCCTGAATCAAGAGACCCAGTACTTC.

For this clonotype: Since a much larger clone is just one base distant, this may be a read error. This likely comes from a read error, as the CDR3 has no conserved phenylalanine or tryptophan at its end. CDR3 amino acids: CASSQVSGRYQETQYY. CDR3 coding DNA: TGCGCCAGCAGCCAAGTTAGCGGGAGGTACCAAGAGACCCAGTACTAC. This chain uses TRBV4-1 with TRBJ2-5, with 10 nucleotides matching TRBD2. Germline lookup yields CDR1 MGHRA and CDR2 YSYEKL. This CDR3 has 16 residues. The V and J ends lost 1 base and 0 bases, in that order; junction bases with no gene match: 2.

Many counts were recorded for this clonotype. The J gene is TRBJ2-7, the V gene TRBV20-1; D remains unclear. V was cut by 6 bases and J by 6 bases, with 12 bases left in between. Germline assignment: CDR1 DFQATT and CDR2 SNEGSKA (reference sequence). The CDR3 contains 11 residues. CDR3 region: CSATEGPEQYF. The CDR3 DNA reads TGCAGTGCCACCGAAGGTCCCGAGCAGTACTTC.

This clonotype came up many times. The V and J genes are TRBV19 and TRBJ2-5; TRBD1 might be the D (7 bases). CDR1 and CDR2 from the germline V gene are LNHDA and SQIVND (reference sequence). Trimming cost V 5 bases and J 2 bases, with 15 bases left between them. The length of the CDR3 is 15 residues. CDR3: CASSVVADRQETQYF. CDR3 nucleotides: TGTGCCAGTAGTGTGGTAGCGGACAGGCAAGAGACCCAGTACTTC.

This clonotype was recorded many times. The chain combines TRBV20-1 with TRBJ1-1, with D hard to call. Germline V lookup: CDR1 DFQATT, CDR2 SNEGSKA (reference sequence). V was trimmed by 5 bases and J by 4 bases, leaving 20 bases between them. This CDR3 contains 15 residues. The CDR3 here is CSAPRPDQKGTEAFF. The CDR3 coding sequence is TGCAGTGCTCCTAGACCCGACCAAAAGGGCACTGAAGCTTTCTTT.

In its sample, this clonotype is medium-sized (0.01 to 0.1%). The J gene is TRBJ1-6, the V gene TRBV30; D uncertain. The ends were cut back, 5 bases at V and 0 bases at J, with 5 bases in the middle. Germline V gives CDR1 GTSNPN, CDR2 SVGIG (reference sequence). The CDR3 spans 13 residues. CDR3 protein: CAWSSSYNSPLHF. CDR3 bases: TGTGCCTGGTCCAGCTCCTATAATTCACCCCTCCACTTT.